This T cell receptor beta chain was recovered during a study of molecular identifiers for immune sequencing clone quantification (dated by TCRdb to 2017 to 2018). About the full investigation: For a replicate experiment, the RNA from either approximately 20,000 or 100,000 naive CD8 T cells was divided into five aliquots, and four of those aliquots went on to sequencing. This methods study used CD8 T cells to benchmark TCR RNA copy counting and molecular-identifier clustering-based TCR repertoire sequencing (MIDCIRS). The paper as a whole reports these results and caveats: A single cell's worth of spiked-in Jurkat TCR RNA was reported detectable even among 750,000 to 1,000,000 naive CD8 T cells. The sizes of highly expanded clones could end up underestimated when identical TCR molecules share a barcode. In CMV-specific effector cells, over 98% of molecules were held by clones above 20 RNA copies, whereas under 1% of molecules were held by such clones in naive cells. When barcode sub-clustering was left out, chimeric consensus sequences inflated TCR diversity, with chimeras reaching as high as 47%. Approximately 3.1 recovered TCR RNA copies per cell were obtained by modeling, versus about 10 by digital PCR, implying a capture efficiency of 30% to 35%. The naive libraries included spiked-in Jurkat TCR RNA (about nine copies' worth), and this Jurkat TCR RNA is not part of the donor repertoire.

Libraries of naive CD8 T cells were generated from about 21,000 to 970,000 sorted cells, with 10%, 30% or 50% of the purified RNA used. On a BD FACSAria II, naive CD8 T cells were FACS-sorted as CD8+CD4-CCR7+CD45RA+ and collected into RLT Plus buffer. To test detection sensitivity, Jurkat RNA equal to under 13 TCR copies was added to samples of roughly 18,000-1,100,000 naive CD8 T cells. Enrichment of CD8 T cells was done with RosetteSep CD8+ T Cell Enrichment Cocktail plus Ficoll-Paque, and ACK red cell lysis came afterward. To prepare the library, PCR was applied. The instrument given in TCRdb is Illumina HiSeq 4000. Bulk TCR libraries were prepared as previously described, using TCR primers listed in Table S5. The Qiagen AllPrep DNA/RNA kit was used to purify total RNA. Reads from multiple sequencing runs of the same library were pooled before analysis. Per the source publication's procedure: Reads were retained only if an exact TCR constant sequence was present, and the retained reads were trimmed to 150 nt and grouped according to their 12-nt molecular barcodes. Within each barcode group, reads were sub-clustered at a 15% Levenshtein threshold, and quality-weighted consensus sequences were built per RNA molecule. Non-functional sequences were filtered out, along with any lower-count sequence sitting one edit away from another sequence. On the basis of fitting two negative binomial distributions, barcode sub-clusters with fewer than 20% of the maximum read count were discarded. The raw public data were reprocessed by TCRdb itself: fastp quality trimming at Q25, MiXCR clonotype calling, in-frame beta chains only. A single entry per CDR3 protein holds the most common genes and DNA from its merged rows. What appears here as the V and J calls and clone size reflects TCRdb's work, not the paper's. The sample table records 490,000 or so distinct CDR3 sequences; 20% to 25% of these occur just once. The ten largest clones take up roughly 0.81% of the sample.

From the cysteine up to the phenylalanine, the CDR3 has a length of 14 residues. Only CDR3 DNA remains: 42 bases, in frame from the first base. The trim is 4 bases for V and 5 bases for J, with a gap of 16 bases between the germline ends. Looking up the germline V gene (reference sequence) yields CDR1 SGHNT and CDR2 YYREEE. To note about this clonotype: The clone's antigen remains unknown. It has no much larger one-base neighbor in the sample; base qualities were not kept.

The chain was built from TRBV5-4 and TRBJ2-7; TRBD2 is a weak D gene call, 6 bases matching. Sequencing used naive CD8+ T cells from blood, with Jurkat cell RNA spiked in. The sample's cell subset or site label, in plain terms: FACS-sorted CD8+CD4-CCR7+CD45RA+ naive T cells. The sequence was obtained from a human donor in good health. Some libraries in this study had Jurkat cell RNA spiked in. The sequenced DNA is TGTGCCAGCAGCACGGGACTTTCCGGGGACGAGCAGTACTTC. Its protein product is CASSTGLSGDEQYF.